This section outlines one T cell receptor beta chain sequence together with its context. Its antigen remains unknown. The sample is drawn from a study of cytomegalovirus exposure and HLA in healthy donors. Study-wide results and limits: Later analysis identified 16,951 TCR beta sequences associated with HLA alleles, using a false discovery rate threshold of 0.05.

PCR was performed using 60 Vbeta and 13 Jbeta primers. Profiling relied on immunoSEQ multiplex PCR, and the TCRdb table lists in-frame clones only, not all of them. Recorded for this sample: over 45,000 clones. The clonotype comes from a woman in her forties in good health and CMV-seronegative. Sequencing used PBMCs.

The CDR3 sequence: CASSLGQGPGKQYF. The DNA of the CDR3 is TGTGCCAGCAGCTTGGGACAGGGGCCAGGGAAGCAGTATTTT. The V call is TRBV7-2, the J call TRBJ2-3; 10 bases match TRBD1. CDR3 length: 14 amino acids. Germline CDR1 is SGHTA and CDR2 is FQGNSA. Losses at the gene ends were 3 bases for V and 11 bases for J; bases not matched to a gene: 8.